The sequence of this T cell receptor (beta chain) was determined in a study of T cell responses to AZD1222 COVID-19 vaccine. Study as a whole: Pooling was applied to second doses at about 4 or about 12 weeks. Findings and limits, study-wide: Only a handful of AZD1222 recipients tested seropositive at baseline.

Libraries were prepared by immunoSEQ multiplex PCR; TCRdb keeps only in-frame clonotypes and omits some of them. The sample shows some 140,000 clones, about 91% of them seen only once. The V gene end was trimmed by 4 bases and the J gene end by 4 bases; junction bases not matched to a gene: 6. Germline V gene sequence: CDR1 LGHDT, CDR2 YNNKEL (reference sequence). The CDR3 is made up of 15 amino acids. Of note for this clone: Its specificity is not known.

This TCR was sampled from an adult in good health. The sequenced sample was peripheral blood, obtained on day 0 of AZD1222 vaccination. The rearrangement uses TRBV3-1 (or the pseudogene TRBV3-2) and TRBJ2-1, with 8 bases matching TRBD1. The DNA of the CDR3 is TGTGCCAGCAGCCCTGGACAGGGTATGTACAATGAGCAGTTCTTC. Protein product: CASSPGQGMYNEQFF.